These 26 T cell receptor beta chains were sequenced from one sample in a study of T-cell reconstitution after alpha-beta-depleted transplantation in children. It was with unique molecular identifiers that the TCRbeta library was prepared. TCRdb re-called the PCR reads with MiXCR, one entry per CDR3 protein. The repertoire has roughly 500,000 distinct CDR3 sequences, approximately 10% of them found once; the top ten carry 2% to 2.5%. The specimen comprised PBMCs, sampled before TCRalphabeta/CD19-depleted stem cell transplant. These receptors all come from a child younger than 10 with inherited bone marrow failure, due to receive a stem cell transplant.

V usage is TRBV4-3 and J usage is TRBJ2-7; 9 bases line up with TRBD2. V dropped 0 bases and J dropped 7; count of bases not matched to a gene: 4. Germline V gene sequence: CDR1 LGHNA, CDR2 YSLEER. The CDR3 covers 14 residues. The CDR3 DNA reads as TGCGCCAGCAGCCAAGATTGGACTAGCGTAGAGCAGTACTTC. Residues: CASSQDWTSVEQYF.

This clonotype was seen repeatedly, ten times or more. The rearrangement links TRBV29-1 to TRBJ2-2; D is undetermined. CDR3 length equals 11 residues. Trimming pared 4 bases from V and 4 bases from J, leaving 4 bases between. Germline CDR1 and CDR2: SQVTM and ANQGSEA. CDR3 in amino acids: CSVGVTGELFF. The CDR3 DNA reads TGCAGCGTTGGTGTCACCGGGGAGCTGTTTTTT.

This clonotype was counted many times. The chain carries TRBV24-1 and TRBJ1-5, with D tentatively TRBD1 (5 bases). From germline, CDR1 is KGHDR and CDR2 SFDVKD. The length of the CDR3 is 16 residues. V lost 3 bases and J 0 bases, leaving 11 bases between the germline ends. The CDR3 DNA sequence: TGTGCCACCAGTGATGCTAGACAGCATAGCAATCAGCCCCAGCATTTT. Protein: CATSDARQHSNQPQHF.

This clonotype has at least ten counts. This chain connects TRBV3-1 to TRBJ2-1; tentative D call: TRBD2 (6 bases). The CDR3 has 15 residues. Germline CDR1 and CDR2: LGHDT and YNNKEL (reference sequence). V was clipped by 2 bases and J by 5 bases, with 13 bases between them. In nucleotides, the CDR3 is TGTGCCAGCAGCCAACCTGCGGGACTTAACAATGAGCAGTTCTTC. Its translation is CASSQPAGLNNEQFF.

This clonotype was counted ten times or more. The chain joins TRBV11-2 to TRBJ1-3; perhaps TRBD1 as D (5 bases). V was trimmed by 1 base and J by 4 bases, leaving 17 bases between them. This CDR3 comprises 17 residues. CDR1 and CDR2 from the germline V gene are SGHAT and FQNNGV. CDR3 sequence: CASSLGAREYSGNTIYF. CDR3 DNA: TGTGCCAGCAGCTTAGGTGCCAGGGAGTACTCCGGAAACACCATATATTTT.

V is TRBV29-1 and J is TRBJ1-2; 8 nucleotides match TRBD1. J gave up 6 bases and V 7 bases, and 7 bases lay outside the gene matches. CDR3 size: 12 residues. Germline lookup yields CDR1 SQVTM and CDR2 ANQGSEA. CDR3 bases: TGCAGCGCCGGGGACAGGAACCATGGCTACACCTTC. It yields the protein CSAGDRNHGYTF.

This clonotype was seen many times. The rearrangement links TRBV6-6 to TRBJ2-7; possibly TRBD2 for D (6 bases). Germline V gene lookup returns CDR1 MNHNY and CDR2 SVGAGI (reference sequence). The CDR3 contains 13 residues. V was shortened by 6 bases and J by 1 base, with 10 bases between the two germline ends. The DNA of the CDR3 is TGTGCCAGCAGCCCGGAGGGGTCCTACGAGCAGTACTTC. It encodes CASSPEGSYEQYF.

This clonotype was counted many times. The rearrangement links TRBV6-1 to TRBJ2-4; 9 bases agree with TRBD2. Trimming cost V 2 bases and J 2 bases; bases outside gene matches: 7. The germline V gene encodes CDR1 MNHNS and CDR2 SASEGT. This CDR3 has 17 residues. The CDR3 DNA is TGTGCCAGCAGTGAAAGGCTAGCGGGAAAGACCAAAAACATTCAGTACTTC. Translated: CASSERLAGKTKNIQYF.

At least ten counts were recorded for this clonotype. The chain couples TRBV7-9 to TRBJ1-5; weak D call: TRBD1 (5 bases). Germline CDR1 reads SEHNR; CDR2 reads FQNEAQ (reference sequence). V lost 1 base and J 5 bases, leaving 9 bases between the germline ends. There are 14 residues in the CDR3. CDR3 coding DNA: TGTGCCAGCAGCTTAGGGGGGGATCATCAGCCCCAGCATTTT. It encodes CASSLGGDHQPQHF. Full variable domain (rest looked up from reference TRBV7-9 and TRBJ1-5): DTGVSQNPRHKITKRGQNVTFRCDPISEHNRLYWYRQTLGQGPEFLTYFQNEAQLEKSRLLSDRFSAERPKGSFSTLEIQRTEQGDSAMYLCASSLGGDHQPQHFGDGTRLSIL.

The V and J genes are TRBV11-2 and TRBJ2-5, with D maybe TRBD2 (5 bases). The CDR3 covers 15 residues. The V end was cut by 3 bases, the J end by 2 bases, with 13 bases between. Germline values: CDR1 SGHAT, CDR2 FQNNGV. The CDR3 nucleotides read TGTGCCAGCAGCTTTTCTCCCGGGGTACAAGAGACCCAGTACTTC. Protein sequence: CASSFSPGVQETQYF.

A few counts support this clonotype. This sequence joins TRBV5-1 and TRBJ2-1, with D tentatively TRBD2 (5 bases). Trimming took off 4 bases at V and 8 bases at J, with 16 bases between the two ends. The CDR3 spans 14 residues. Germline values: CDR1 SGHRS, CDR2 YFSETQ. CDR3 sequence reads: CASSPDPLVDEQFF. The DNA for the CDR3 is TGCGCCAGCAGCCCGGACCCACTAGTCGATGAGCAGTTCTTC.

This clonotype was seen repeatedly, ten times or more. CDR3 DNA: TGTGCCAGCAGCCCGAAATCCTACAATGAGCAGTTCTTC. Translating it yields CASSPKSYNEQFF. The chain joins TRBV7-2 to TRBJ2-1; no reliable D call. Germline CDR1 is SGHTA and CDR2 is FQGNSA. The CDR3 is 13 amino acids. The V end lost 5 bases, the J end lost 1 base, and 6 bases lay between the germline ends.

Ten or more counts support this clonotype. The rearrangement links TRBV4-3 to TRBJ2-3; TRBD1 matches 7 bases. Germline V gives CDR1 LGHNA, CDR2 YSLEER. J lost 4 bases, V lost 0 bases, and 13 bases had no gene match. The CDR3 has 18 amino acids. In DNA, the CDR3 is TGCGCCAGCAGCCAAGATCCCGGGACAGCCCGGGGACCAGATACGCAGTATTTT. Its protein product is CASSQDPGTARGPDTQYF.

This clonotype was recorded many times. This chain uses TRBV7-9 with TRBJ2-5; D gene ambiguous. V was clipped by 5 bases and J by 5 bases, with 9 bases between them. CDR3 length: 12 amino acids. CDR1 and CDR2 from the germline V gene are SEHNR and FQNEAQ (reference sequence). CDR3 sequence (DNA): TGTGCCAGCAGCCAAGGCACGGAGACCCAGTACTTC. Its translation is CASSQGTETQYF.

This clonotype was detected many times. V and J are TRBV4-3 and TRBJ2-5; 8 nucleotides align to TRBD1. From germline, CDR1 is LGHNA and CDR2 YSLEER. With 4 bases clipped from V and 4 bases from J, the junction kept 8 bases outside the gene matches. The CDR3 runs to 15 residues. The CDR3 bases are TGCGCCAGCAGCCCGGACAGGGACTTGTTAGAGACCCAGTACTTC. Protein: CASSPDRDLLETQYF.

There are many counts of this clonotype. V is TRBV15 and J is TRBJ2-7; D not certain. Trimming removed 0 bases at V and 6 bases at J, with 12 bases between. The CDR3 spans 14 residues. Germline-derived CDR1 and CDR2 are LNHNV and YYDKDF (reference sequence). CDR3 DNA: TGTGCCACCAGCAGAGATATCGGTGCGGTCGAGCAGTACTTC. Encoded protein: CATSRDIGAVEQYF.

This clonotype was found many times. This chain links TRBV29-1 with TRBJ1-1; 8 nucleotides line up with TRBD1. From germline, CDR1 is SQVTM and CDR2 ANQGSEA. This CDR3 region has 13 residues. With 6 bases clipped from V and 1 base from J, the junction kept 4 bases outside the gene matches. The CDR3 bases are TGCAGCGTAGGACAGGGCCCGAACACTGAAGCTTTCTTT. It is translated as CSVGQGPNTEAFF.

This clonotype was seen repeatedly, ten times or more. The gene calls are TRBV20-1 and TRBJ2-5; D tentatively reads TRBD1 or TRBD2 (6 bases each). This CDR3 is 17 amino acids long. V lost 3 bases and J lost 1, with 21 bases in between. Germline CDR1 DFQATT, CDR2 SNEGSKA (reference sequence). CDR3 region: CSASPWELPGAQETQYF. In DNA, the CDR3 is TGCAGTGCTAGCCCCTGGGAGCTCCCGGGGGCCCAAGAGACCCAGTACTTC.

This clonotype was found a few times. The V gene is TRBV7-6, the J gene TRBJ2-7, with 8 bases aligning to TRBD2. In germline, CDR1 is SGHVS, CDR2 FNYEAQ. The trim removed 5 bases at V and 3 bases at J, leaving 21 bases unmatched. CDR3 length: 19 amino acids. CDR3 sequence reads: CASSPAAGLLGREVYEQYF. The CDR3 nucleotides read TGTGCCAGCAGCCCAGCCGCTGGATTATTGGGGCGGGAGGTCTACGAGCAGTACTTC.

Details on this clonotype: It may be a read error: a sequence one base away is much more abundant. This sequence joins TRBV5-1 and TRBJ2-3, with a tentative D call TRBD1 (5 bases). This CDR3 is built from 15 residues. Germline loops: CDR1 SGHRS, CDR2 YFSETQ. CDR3 residues: CANSSDSPGTDTQYF. The DNA of the CDR3 is TGCGCCAACAGCTCAGACAGTCCCGGCACAGATACGCAGTATTTT. The whole variable domain, filled in from reference TRBV5-1 and TRBJ2-3, reads KAGVTQTPRYLIKTRGQQVTLSCSPISGHRSVSWYQQTPGQGLQFLFEYFSETQRNKGNFPGRFSGRQFSNSRSEMNVSTLELGDSALYLCANSSDSPGTDTQYFGPGTRLTVL.

The chain is built from TRBV5-5 and TRBJ2-7; 8 bases match TRBD1. In germline, CDR1 is SGHKS, CDR2 YYEKEE (reference sequence). Trimming at V came to 4 bases and at J to 3 bases, leaving 9 bases not matched to a gene. The CDR3 consists of 15 residues. The CDR3: CASSDRQGRGYEQYF. CDR3 sequence (DNA): TGTGCCAGCAGCGACAGACAGGGGAGAGGCTACGAGCAGTACTTC.

This clonotype was seen at least ten times. The chain carries TRBV28 and TRBJ1-2; 7 positions agree with TRBD1. CDR1 is MDHEN and CDR2 is SYDVKM in the germline V gene. The junction had 9 bases not matched to a gene; V was cut back by 4 bases and J by 4 bases. The length of the CDR3 is 15 residues. The CDR3 is CASSSLPGGSYGYTF. The CDR3 coding sequence is TGTGCCAGCAGTTCCCTACCAGGGGGGAGCTATGGCTACACCTTC.

This clonotype has a count of ten or more. The V and J genes are TRBV20-1 and TRBJ2-7; TRBD1 agrees at 9 bases. V trimming: 1 base; J trimming: 3 bases; junction bases outside the gene matches: 7. The germline gives CDR1 DFQATT, CDR2 SNEGSKA (reference sequence). The CDR3 spans 15 residues. The chain's CDR3 is CSARAGTGIYYEQYF. In DNA, the CDR3 is TGCAGTGCTAGAGCCGGGACAGGGATCTACTACGAGCAGTACTTC.

This clonotype was seen more than once but under ten times. The genes are TRBV19 and TRBJ2-5; D possibly matches TRBD1 or TRBD2 (5 bases each). In germline, CDR1 is LNHDA, CDR2 SQIVND (reference sequence). Trimming left V 9 bases short and J 5 bases short, with 19 bases between. The CDR3 covers 14 residues. In nucleotides, the CDR3 is TGTGCCAGCGGGACCAGTACCCAATCGGAGACCCAGTACTTC. Translated, it gives CASGTSTQSETQYF.

This clonotype was picked up many times. The chain links TRBV4-1 to TRBJ1-3, with no clear D. The germline V and J ends were trimmed by 5 bases and 1 base, with 12 bases remaining between them. The CDR3 is made up of 15 amino acids. Per the germline V gene, CDR1 is MGHRA and CDR2 is YSYEKL. The CDR3 DNA reads TGCGCCAGCAGCGTCGGGCGGAATTCTGGAAACACCATATATTTT. Translating gives CASSVGRNSGNTIYF.

This clonotype was observed at least ten times. This sequence joins TRBV4-3 and TRBJ2-5, with 15 bases aligning to TRBD2. Germline loops: CDR1 LGHNA, CDR2 YSLEER. This CDR3 is 18 amino acids long. V lost 0 bases to trimming and J lost 5 bases; unmatched junction nucleotides: 7. CDR3 amino acids: CASSQDMGLAGGRETQYF. DNA of the CDR3: TGCGCCAGCAGCCAAGATATGGGACTAGCGGGAGGTCGGGAGACCCAGTACTTC.